This T cell receptor (beta chain) stems from a study of blood T cells in healthy people across ages (dated by TCRdb to between 2014 and 2016). General notes on the study: In model experiments, template switching captured roughly one uniquely barcoded TCR beta cDNA molecule for every two T cells. The study analyzed two additional independent replicas of 1 million unique cDNA reads from the same blood draw for two donors, one aged 18 to 29 and one aged 80 or older. Using deep sequencing normalized with unique cDNA molecular identifiers, the study measured how TCR beta repertoire diversity changes with age. The donors were divided into four age groups: young (average approximately 15 years), middle-aged (roughly 40), aged (around 67) and long-lived (about 79). To avoid experimental bias, donors of different ages were distributed randomly across sequencing lanes.

About this clonotype itself: Its cognate antigen has yet to be identified. No per-base quality is available; no much larger clone lies one base away.

Libraries were prepared through 5' RACE. Sequencer: Illumina HiSeq 2500. The second PCR ran for about 7 to 11 cycles and used a J-beta primer mix along with a sample-barcoded 5' primer. A unique molecular identifier was introduced onto each TCR beta cDNA molecule by a template-switch 5' adaptor carrying 12 random nucleotides. At least 2.5 million CDR3-containing paired-end reads were obtained from each sample. First-strand cDNA synthesis was performed from all RNA using the Mint cDNA synthesis kit, with priming by a TRBC-specific oligonucleotide. All cDNA was treated with uracil-DNA glycosylase and then went through a first 18-cycle PCR with the universal primers M1SS and BC2_uni_R. As for the authors' bioinformatics: Normalization of each sample was performed by random selection of 1 million high-quality reads, each carrying a distinct molecular identifier. Instead of being binned into consensus sequences, reads with shared molecular identifiers were discarded. MiTCR, set to a Q25 quality threshold and the strictest error-elimination algorithm, was used for CDR3 identification, clonotype clustering and error correction. Lower-bound total TCR beta diversity was estimated with a nonparametric unseen species model using Euler transformation. Through fastp at Q25 and MiXCR, TCRdb rebuilt clones from the public reads, retaining in-frame beta chains. Under each unique CDR3 protein, matching rows form one entry showing the most common genes and DNA. These V and J calls originate from TCRdb's pipeline instead of the authors' own analysis. The sample records about 1.5 million distinct CDR3 sequences, 42% of which are singletons. Approximately 7.9% of the sample is taken by the ten largest.

Broad study findings and their caveats: Compared with the aged group, the long-lived group had more naive CD4+ T cells, fewer expanded clones and increased TCR diversity, a pattern suggesting age selection. Observed TCR beta diversity per million T cells fell roughly linearly with age, and a significant reduction was already apparent by age approximately 40. Conclusive comparison of naive and antigen-experienced compartments was prevented by the profiling of bulk unsorted PBMCs. Estimates of total diversity from one million sequenced T cells were regarded as lower bounds and underestimates. A strong correlation was found between observed TCR beta diversity and the percentage of naive T cells measured by flow cytometry. Because the CMV infection status of the donors was unknown, age-related changes in expanded clonotypes may potentially have been confounded.

The germline V gene supplies CDR1 SGDLS and CDR2 YYNGEE. From cysteine to phenylalanine, the CDR3 is 17 amino acids long. The kept DNA is CDR3 alone, 51 bases in frame from the first base. At the junction V is shortened by 3 bases and J by 3 bases, with 21 bases in between. Systemically healthy Caucasian individuals from Russia, 39 in total and aged roughly 6 to 100 years, were included as donors. Each donor gave about 11 milliliters of peripheral blood, drawn into EDTA-treated Vacutainer tubes. Ficoll-Paque density-gradient centrifugation was used to isolate PBMCs, with at least 7 million per sample. Trizol reagent was used to extract total RNA from the PBMCs, yielding at least 5.5 micrograms per sample. For every donor, flow cytometry on a PBMC aliquot measured the percentage of naive CD45RAhigh/CD27high T cells.

The TCR sequence derives from a woman between 18 and 30 years old in good health. Sequenced material: blood. This sequence uses TRBV9 and TRBJ1-1, with the D gene too uncertain to name. At the DNA level, the sequence is TGTGCCAGCAGCGCCAGGACCCTTGGAGGTCTAGACACTGAAGCTTTCTTT. This codes for CASSARTLGGLDTEAFF.